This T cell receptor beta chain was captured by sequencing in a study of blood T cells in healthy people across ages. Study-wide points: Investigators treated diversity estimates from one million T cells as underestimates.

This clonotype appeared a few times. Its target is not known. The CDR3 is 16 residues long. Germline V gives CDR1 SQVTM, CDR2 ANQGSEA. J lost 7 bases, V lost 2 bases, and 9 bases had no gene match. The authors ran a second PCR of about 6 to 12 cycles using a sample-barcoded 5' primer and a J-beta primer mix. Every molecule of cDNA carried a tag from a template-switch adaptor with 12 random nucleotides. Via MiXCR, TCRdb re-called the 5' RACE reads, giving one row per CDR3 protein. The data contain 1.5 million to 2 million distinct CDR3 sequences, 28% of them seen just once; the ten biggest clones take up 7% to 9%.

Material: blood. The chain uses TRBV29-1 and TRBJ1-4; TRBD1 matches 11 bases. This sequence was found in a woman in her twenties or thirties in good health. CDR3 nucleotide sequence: TGCAGCGTTGAACGCGGACAGGGGGCGCCGGGTGAAAAACTGTTTTTT. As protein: CSVERGQGAPGEKLFF. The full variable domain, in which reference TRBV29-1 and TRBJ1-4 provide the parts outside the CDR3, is SAVISQKPSRDICQRGTSLTIQCQVDSQVTMMFWYRQQPGQSLTLIATANQGSEATYESGFVIDKFPISRPNLTFSTLTVSNMSPEDSSIYLCSVERGQGAPGEKLFFGSGTQLSVL.